These 14 T cell receptor beta chains originate from one sample sequenced in a study of CD8+ T cells in alopecia areata. It was cDNA, reverse transcribed from extracted RNA, that served as the sequencing template. Here immunoSEQ multiplex PCR was the method, and the copy in TCRdb shows in-frame clones only, minus some. The sample records fewer than 250,000 clones, around two fifths being singletons. Indicated treatment: oral pan-JAK inhibitor, 5-10 mg twice daily. The material sequenced was CD4+ T cells sorted from blood, taken at approximately week 30, from a patient treated with tofacitinib. Source of these receptors: a human donor with alopecia areata.

The V and J genes are TRBV29-1 and TRBJ2-7; D gene unclear. The CDR3 consists of 13 residues. Trimming took 5 bases from V and 4 from J, leaving 15 bases between them. CDR1 SQVTM and CDR2 ANQGSEA come from the germline V gene. As DNA, the CDR3 is TGCAGCGTTTTCGCCCCGGGTTCGTACGAGCAGTACTTC. It is translated as CSVFAPGSYEQYF.

This clone showed up just a few times. The chain employs TRBV29-1 and TRBJ1-2; 12 nucleotides line up with TRBD1. The CDR3 covers 16 residues. V lost 6 bases, J lost 1 base, and 9 bases stayed unmatched. Germline V gene data show CDR1 as SQVTM and CDR2 as ANQGSEA. The CDR3 protein is CSVEGTGGEFNYGYTF. The CDR3 nucleotides read TGCAGCGTGGAGGGGACAGGGGGCGAATTTAACTATGGCTACACCTTC.

The genes are TRBV18 and TRBJ2-7, with D hard to call. Germline V gene sequence: CDR1 KGHSH, CDR2 LQKENI. V lost 1 base, J lost 0 bases, and 4 bases lay in between. There are 13 residues in the CDR3. CDR3 nucleotides: TGTGCCAGCTCACCACAAAACTCCTACGAGCAGTACTTC. Amino acid sequence: CASSPQNSYEQYF.

This clone appeared many times. The rearrangement joins TRBV7-9 to TRBJ1-3; the D is unclear. The CDR3 is 15 amino acids. CDR1 is SEHNR and CDR2 is FQNEAQ in the germline V gene (reference sequence). V was pared by 4 bases and J by 8 bases, with 18 bases between. DNA of the CDR3: TGTGCCAGCAGCTCCACCGGGCAGCTTCGCGACACCATATATTTT. Its translation: CASSSTGQLRDTIYF.

The genes are TRBV6-5 and TRBJ2-6; D is possibly TRBD2 (5 bases). This CDR3 is built from 15 residues. Germline V gene sequence: CDR1 MNHEY, CDR2 SVGAGI. Trimming pared 2 bases from V and 3 bases from J, leaving 8 bases between. CDR3 loop: CASSYEGVGANVLTF. DNA of the CDR3: TGTGCCAGCAGTTACGAGGGTGTTGGGGCCAACGTCCTGACTTTC.

This chain connects TRBV1 to TRBJ2-2. TRBV1 is an annotated pseudogene. This CDR3 contains 13 residues. Written as DNA, the CDR3 is TGCACCAGCAGCCAAGGGGGAACCGGGGAGCTGTTTTTT. As protein: CTSSQGGTGELFF.

The V and J genes are TRBV7-2 and TRBJ1-2, with 8 bases that match TRBD1. Germline V gene lookup returns CDR1 SGHTA and CDR2 FQGNSA. The V gene end was trimmed by 5 bases and the J gene end by 2 bases; junction bases not matched to a gene: 10. The CDR3 runs 16 residues. CDR3: CASSQNSQGVNYGYTF. The CDR3 nucleotides read TGTGCCAGCAGCCAAAACTCACAGGGGGTCAACTATGGCTACACCTTC.

This chain uses TRBV19 with TRBJ1-1; D is ambiguous. The CDR3 is 16 amino acids. Germline assignment: CDR1 LNHDA and CDR2 SQIVND (reference sequence). V lost 5 bases and J lost 1, with 17 bases in between. The CDR3 is CASSQTSRATNTEAFF. Here the CDR3 DNA reads TGTGCCAGTAGTCAGACCTCTAGGGCAACGAACACTGAAGCTTTCTTT.

V gene TRBV30 combines with J gene TRBJ1-4; TRBD1 is a possible D gene (6 bases). The CDR3 is 14 amino acids. Germline V gene lookup returns CDR1 GTSNPN and CDR2 SVGIG (reference sequence). V lost 0 bases to trimming and J lost 7 bases, with 12 bases between them. The CDR3 nucleotides read TGTGCCTGGAGTGTACGTCAGGGGAGTGAAAAACTGTTTTTT. Protein: CAWSVRQGSEKLFF.

V usage is TRBV20-1 and J usage is TRBJ1-1, with 8 bases matching TRBD1. The CDR3 is 11 amino acids. Germline CDR1 DFQATT, CDR2 SNEGSKA (reference sequence). The CDR3 loop reads CRGTGNTEAFF. The CDR3 coding sequence is TGCAGGGGGACAGGGAACACTGAAGCTTTCTTT.

This clone was seen many times. The chain links TRBV19 to TRBJ1-5; D remains unclear. The germline V gene encodes CDR1 LNHDA and CDR2 SQIVND (reference sequence). The CDR3 has 16 amino acids. Trimming shortened V by 5 bases and J by 0 bases, and 14 bases separated the two germline ends. The CDR3 coding sequence is TGTGCCAGTAGTCCTGGACGGAAGAATAGCAATCAGCCCCAGCATTTT. Translated: CASSPGRKNSNQPQHF. Full variable domain (remainder filled in from reference TRBV19 and TRBJ1-5): DGGITQSPKYLFRKEGQNVTLSCEQNLNHDAMYWYRQDPGQGLRLIYYSQIVNDFQKGDIAEGYSVSREKKESFPLTVTSAQKNPTAFYLCASSPGRKNSNQPQHFGDGTRLSIL.

The chain joins TRBV6-1 to TRBJ2-3; the D gene is possibly TRBD2 (6 bases). Germline loops: CDR1 MNHNS, CDR2 SASEGT. V lost 4 bases to trimming and J lost 0 bases, with 8 bases between them. The CDR3 spans 14 residues. The CDR3 DNA sequence: TGTGCCAGCAGTGTAAGCGGGAGCACAGATACGCAGTATTTT. The encoded protein is CASSVSGSTDTQYF.

The rearrangement joins TRBV10-3 to TRBJ1-2, with D unresolved. Trimming shortened V by 5 bases and J by 8 bases, and 18 bases separated the two germline ends. The CDR3 has 14 amino acids. Looked up from germline, CDR1 is ENHRY and CDR2 is SYGVKD. CDR3 nucleotides: TGTGCCATCAGTATAGGGCCTCGCGGCCCCGGCTACACCTTC. Amino acid sequence: CAISIGPRGPGYTF.

The rearrangement joins TRBV5-1 to TRBJ2-7; 9 nucleotides agree with TRBD1. V was pared by 1 base and J by 5 bases, with 7 bases of the junction left unmatched. The germline V gene has CDR1 SGHRS and CDR2 YFSETQ. This CDR3 has 15 amino acids. In nucleotides, the CDR3 is TGCGCCAGCAGCTTGCACCAGGGACAGGGAGACGAGCAGTACTTC. Encoded protein: CASSLHQGQGDEQYF.